At least ten counts were recorded for the clone carrying this T cell receptor (beta chain). Its antigen is undetermined. Other DNA sequences within the sample encode an identical CDR3. This sample is part of a study of beta chain features in type 1 diabetes. In the study overall: Regarding age, gender and cell yields, patients proved similar to healthy donors.

Whole-study results and caveats: Compared to healthy donors, patients appeared to have naive, central memory and Treg TCRB repertoires that were more alike. All four CD4+ subsets from Type 1 diabetes patients carried moderately but significantly shorter TCRB CDR3s.

CDR3 length equals 14 residues. V was cut by 0 bases and J by 6 bases, with 10 bases left in between. Germline CDR1 and CDR2: SGHDT and YYEEEE. Since all of the isolated RNA was reverse transcribed, expressed TCRB transcripts were what got sequenced. Approximately 3.5 million reads was the average for naive, central memory and regulatory T cell samples. Produced via immunoSEQ multiplex PCR; TCRdb's table is partial and in-frame only. The sample lists roughly 160,000 clones, 6.5% to 9.5% occurring once. This sequence originates from a woman between 40 and 55 years old with type 1 diabetes. The V and J genes are TRBV5-6 and TRBJ1-5, with unresolved D. The source material was central memory CD4+ T cells from blood. CDR3 protein: CASSLEREGQPQHF. CDR3 DNA sequence: TGTGCCAGCAGCTTGGAGAGGGAGGGTCAGCCCCAGCATTTT. Filled out from reference TRBV5-6 and TRBJ1-5, the complete variable domain reads DAGVTQSPTHLIKTRGQQVTLRCSPKSGHDTVSWYQQALGQGPQFIFQYYEEEERQRGNFPDRFSGHQFPNYSSELNVNALLLGDSALYLCASSLEREGQPQHFGDGTRLSIL.